Listed here are 17 T cell receptor beta chains from one sample, sequenced in a study of T cells after yellow fever vaccination. TCRdb called the 5' RACE reads again in MiXCR, with one record for every CDR3 protein. The table shows more than 350,000 distinct CDR3 sequences, with about 9.9% occurring only once. This specimen consisted of PBMCs, obtained on the day of the first yellow fever vaccination. These receptor sequences come from a man between 18 and 29 years old who received the YFV17D yellow fever vaccine.

The chain links TRBV6-5 to TRBJ2-7, with D possibly being TRBD1 (7 bases). Germline V gene lookup returns CDR1 MNHEY and CDR2 SVGAGI. This CDR3 has 15 amino acids. Written as DNA, the CDR3 is TGTGCCAGCAGTTACTCTGGAGGGGGCGGTTACGAGCTGTACGTC. Residues: CASSYSGGGGYELYV.

The gene calls are TRBV12-3 or TRBV12-4 and TRBJ1-2; no clear D. Trimming left V 6 bases short and J 5 bases short, with 16 bases between. The CDR3 covers 14 residues. Here the CDR3 reads CASSYRQRRYGYTF. The CDR3 nucleotides are TGTGCCAGCAGCTATAGACAACGGAGGTATGGCTACACCTTC.

The chain employs TRBV4-3 and TRBJ1-4; D unresolved. Germline loops: CDR1 LGHNA, CDR2 YSLEER. Trimming shortened V by 4 bases and J by 0 bases, and 9 bases separated the two germline ends. The CDR3 consists of 15 residues. The CDR3 coding sequence is TGCGCCAGCAGCCCCTTCGTAGCAACTAATGAAAAACTGTTTTTT. This codes for CASSPFVATNEKLFF.

In its sample, this clonotype was seen a few times. The V and J genes are TRBV12-3 or TRBV12-4 and TRBJ2-7; 7 nucleotides align to TRBD1. The CDR3 runs to 12 residues. With V trimmed by 5 bases and J by 6 bases, 4 bases remained unmatched. The CDR3 is CASSEGASEQYV. The CDR3 bases are TGTGCCAGCAGTGAGGGGGCTAGCGAGCAGTACGTC.

This clonotype was recorded many times. The chain carries TRBV20-1 and TRBJ1-1, with a weak D call TRBD1 (5 bases). Germline lookup yields CDR1 DFQATT and CDR2 SNEGSKA (reference sequence). CDR3 length: 14 residues. V dropped 4 bases and J dropped 1 base, with 13 bases sitting between them. CDR3 loop: CSATYPTGNTEAFF. The CDR3 bases are TGCAGTGCTACCTACCCAACAGGGAACACTGAAGCTTTCTTT.

The J gene is TRBJ2-1, the V gene TRBV4-3, with 9 bases fitting TRBD2. Germline CDR1 is LGHNA and CDR2 is YSLEER. The CDR3 length is 16 residues. The V gene end was trimmed by 1 base and the J gene end by 6 bases; junction bases not matched to a gene: 7. The CDR3 loop is CASSQVIAGGRNEQFF. The CDR3 DNA is TGCGCCAGCAGCCAAGTTATCGCGGGGGGGCGCAATGAGCAGTTCTTC.

This clonotype came up a few times. V and J are TRBV14 and TRBJ2-5; D is undetermined. V gave up 6 bases and J gave up 1 base, with 12 bases separating them. The CDR3 contains 14 residues. Per germline, CDR1 SGHDN and CDR2 FVKESK. CDR3 DNA sequence: TGTGCCAGCAGTGGGTTGGGGTTCCAAGAGACCCAGTACTTC. As protein: CASSGLGFQETQYF.

About this clonotype itself: One end of the junction fails to match germline, which may point to a read error. The gene calls are TRBV4-2 and TRBJ2-3; either TRBD1 or TRBD2 may supply D (5 bases each). CDR3 length: 14 residues. Germline V gives CDR1 LGHNA, CDR2 YNFKEQ. The CDR3 here is CTSSQGTHTDTQYF. CDR3 coding DNA: TGTACCAGCAGCCAAGGGACGCACACAGATACGCAGTATTTT.

This chain connects TRBV15 to TRBJ2-1, with D possibly called TRBD1 or TRBD2 (5 bases each). The germline V gene has CDR1 LNHNV and CDR2 YYDKDF (reference sequence). Trimming took 0 bases from V and 2 from J, leaving 8 bases between them. The CDR3 contains 15 residues. CDR3 DNA sequence: TGTGCCACCAGCAGAGAGACGGGACCCTACAATGAGCAGTTCTTC. Encoded protein: CATSRETGPYNEQFF.

The sample holds many counts of this clonotype. The V and J genes are TRBV5-1 and TRBJ1-1; 8 bases match TRBD1. The CDR3 covers 14 residues. Germline lookup yields CDR1 SGHRS and CDR2 YFSETQ. The trim removed 3 bases at V and 12 bases at J, leaving 13 bases unmatched. CDR3 loop: CASSSLDRGVETFF. The CDR3, as DNA: TGCGCCAGCAGCTCGTTAGACAGGGGCGTCGAGACTTTCTTT.

The rearrangement uses TRBV7-8 and TRBJ1-2, with D tentatively TRBD1 (6 bases). The CDR3 extends over 13 amino acids. V lost 3 bases, J lost 4 bases, and 9 bases lay in between. Germline V lookup: CDR1 SGHVS, CDR2 FQNEAQ. CDR3 loop: CASSFGGTYGYTF. CDR3 in DNA: TGTGCCAGCAGCTTCGGGGGCACCTATGGCTACACCTTC.

This clonotype has a count of ten or more. V is TRBV7-9 and J is TRBJ1-6; D gene uncertain. CDR1 is SEHNR and CDR2 is FQNEAQ in the germline V gene (reference sequence). Trimming shortened V by 3 bases and J by 5 bases, and 14 bases separated the two germline ends. The CDR3 has 16 residues. The CDR3: CASSFGLAGNNSPLHF. The CDR3 bases are TGTGCCAGCAGCTTCGGACTAGCAGGCAATAATTCACCCCTCCACTTT.

The chain uses TRBV5-1 and TRBJ2-3; tentative D call: TRBD1 (6 bases). The CDR3 has 15 residues. From germline, CDR1 is SGHRS and CDR2 YFSETQ. Trimming took off 0 bases at V and 7 bases at J, with 15 bases between the two ends. As DNA, the CDR3 is TGCGCCAGCAGCTTGGTCACAGGGATTGTAAATACGCAGTATTTT. Protein sequence: CASSLVTGIVNTQYF.

This clonotype was seen only a few times. The genes are TRBV12-3 or TRBV12-4 and TRBJ2-7, with TRBD1 identical over 8 bases. The CDR3 has 14 amino acids. V dropped 6 bases and J dropped 4; count of bases not matched to a gene: 8. The CDR3 loop reads CASSRTGNSYEQYF. DNA of the CDR3: TGTGCCAGCAGCCGGACAGGGAATAGTTACGAGCAGTACTTC.

This chain links TRBV5-1 with TRBJ2-5; 10 bases agree with TRBD2. V lost 2 bases, J lost 1 base, and 8 bases stayed unmatched. The germline V gene encodes CDR1 SGHRS and CDR2 YFSETQ. The CDR3 spans 17 residues. The CDR3 reads CASSLGLAGAFQETQYF. In DNA form, the CDR3 reads TGCGCCAGCAGCTTAGGGCTAGCGGGGGCCTTCCAAGAGACCCAGTACTTC.

This clonotype was detected a few times. This rearrangement joins TRBV5-4 to TRBJ2-7; TRBD1 aligns across 11 bases. V gave up 5 bases and J gave up 5 bases; unmatched junction bases: 12. CDR3 size: 16 residues. CDR1 and CDR2 from the germline V gene are SGHNT and YYREEE (reference sequence). DNA of the CDR3: TGTGCCAGCAGTTTAAAGGGACAGGGGGTGGGGAACGAGCAGTACGTC. Protein product: CASSLKGQGVGNEQYV.

In DNA, the CDR3 is TGCGCCAGCAGCTCGGACGTTGGGGCTAGTCAGCCCCAGCATTTT. It translates to CASSSDVGASQPQHF. The chain links TRBV5-1 to TRBJ1-5; TRBD1 is a possible D gene (5 bases). This CDR3 comprises 15 residues. Looked up from germline, CDR1 is SGHRS and CDR2 is YFSETQ. Trimming cost V 3 bases and J 6 bases, with 16 bases left between them.